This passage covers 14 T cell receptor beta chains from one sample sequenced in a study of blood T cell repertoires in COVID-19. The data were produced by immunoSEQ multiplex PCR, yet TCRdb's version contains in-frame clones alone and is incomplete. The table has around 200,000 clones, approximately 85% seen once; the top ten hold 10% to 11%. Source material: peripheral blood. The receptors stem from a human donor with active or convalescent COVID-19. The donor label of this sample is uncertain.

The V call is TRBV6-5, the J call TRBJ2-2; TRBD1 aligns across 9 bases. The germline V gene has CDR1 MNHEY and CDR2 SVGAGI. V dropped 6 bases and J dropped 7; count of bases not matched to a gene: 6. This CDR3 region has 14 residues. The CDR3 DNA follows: TGTGCCAGCAGAAAACAGGGGGCGAACGGGGAGCTGTTTTTT. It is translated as CASRKQGANGELFF.

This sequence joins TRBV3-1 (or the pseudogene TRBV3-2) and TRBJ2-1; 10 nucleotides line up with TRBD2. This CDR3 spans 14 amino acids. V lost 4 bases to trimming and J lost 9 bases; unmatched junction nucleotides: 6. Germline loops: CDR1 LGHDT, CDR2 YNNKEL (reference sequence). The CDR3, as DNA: TGTGCCAGCAGCCCCTCTAGCGGGAGTCGTGAGCAGTTCTTC. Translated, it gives CASSPSSGSREQFF.

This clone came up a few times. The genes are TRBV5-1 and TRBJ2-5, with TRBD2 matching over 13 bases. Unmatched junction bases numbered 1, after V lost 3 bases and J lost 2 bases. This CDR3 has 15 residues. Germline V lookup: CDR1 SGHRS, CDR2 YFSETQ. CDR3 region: CASSWGLAGQETQYF. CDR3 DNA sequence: TGCGCCAGCAGCTGGGGACTAGCGGGACAAGAGACCCAGTACTTC.

The CDR3 DNA reads TGTGCCAGCAGTCGACAGGGGCCCTACGAGCAGTACTTC. This sequence encodes CASSRQGPYEQYF. This chain uses TRBV6-5 with TRBJ2-7; 8 nucleotides align to TRBD1. With V trimmed by 5 bases and J by 2 bases, 2 bases remained unmatched. The CDR3 length is 13 residues. Germline CDR1 reads MNHEY; CDR2 reads SVGAGI.

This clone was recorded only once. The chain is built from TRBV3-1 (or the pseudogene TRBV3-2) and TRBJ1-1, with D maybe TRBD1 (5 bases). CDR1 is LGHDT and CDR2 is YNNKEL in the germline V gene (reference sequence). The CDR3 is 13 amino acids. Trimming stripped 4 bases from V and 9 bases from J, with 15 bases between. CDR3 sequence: CASSPPYAGQAFF. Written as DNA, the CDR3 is TGTGCCAGCAGCCCCCCCTACGCAGGGCAAGCTTTCTTT.

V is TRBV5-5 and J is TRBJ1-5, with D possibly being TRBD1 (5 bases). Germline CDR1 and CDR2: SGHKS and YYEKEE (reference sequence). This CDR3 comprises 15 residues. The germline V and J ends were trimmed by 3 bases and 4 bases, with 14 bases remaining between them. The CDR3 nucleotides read TGTGCCAGCAGCTGGAGGGCAGGGACTAATCAGCCCCAGCATTTT. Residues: CASSWRAGTNQPQHF.

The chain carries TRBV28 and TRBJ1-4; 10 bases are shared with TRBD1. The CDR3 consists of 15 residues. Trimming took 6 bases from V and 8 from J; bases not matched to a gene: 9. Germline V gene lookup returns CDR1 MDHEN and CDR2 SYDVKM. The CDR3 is CASSSRRDRGEKLFF. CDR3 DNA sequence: TGTGCCAGCAGCTCCCGTCGGGACAGGGGCGAAAAACTGTTTTTT.

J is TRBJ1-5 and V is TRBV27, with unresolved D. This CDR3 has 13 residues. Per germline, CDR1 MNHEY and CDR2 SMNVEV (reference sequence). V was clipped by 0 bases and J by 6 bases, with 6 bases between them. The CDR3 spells CASSLSGFQPQHF. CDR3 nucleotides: TGTGCCAGCAGTTTATCCGGGTTTCAGCCCCAGCATTTT.

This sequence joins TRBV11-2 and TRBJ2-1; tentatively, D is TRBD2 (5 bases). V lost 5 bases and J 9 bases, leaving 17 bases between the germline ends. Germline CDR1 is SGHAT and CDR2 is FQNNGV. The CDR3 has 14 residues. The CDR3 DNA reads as TGTGCCAGCAGCCCCATCCGGGGATTTGGTGAGCAGTTCTTC. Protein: CASSPIRGFGEQFF.

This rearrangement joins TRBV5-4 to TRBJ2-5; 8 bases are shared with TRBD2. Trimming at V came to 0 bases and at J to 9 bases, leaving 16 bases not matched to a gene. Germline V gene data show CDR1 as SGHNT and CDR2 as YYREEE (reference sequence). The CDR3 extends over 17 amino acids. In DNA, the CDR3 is TGTGCCAGCAGCTTGGGAGGCCAGCGGGGGACTTCTGTGCCCCAGTACTTC. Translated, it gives CASSLGGQRGTSVPQYF.

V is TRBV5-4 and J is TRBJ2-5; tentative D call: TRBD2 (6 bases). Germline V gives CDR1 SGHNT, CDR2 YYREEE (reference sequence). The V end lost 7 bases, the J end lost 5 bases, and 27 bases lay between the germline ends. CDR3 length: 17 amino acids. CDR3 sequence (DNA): TGTGCCAGCTTCTCGGGACTCAGGCACGGTCTGGGGGAGACCCAGTACTTC. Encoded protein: CASFSGLRHGLGETQYF.

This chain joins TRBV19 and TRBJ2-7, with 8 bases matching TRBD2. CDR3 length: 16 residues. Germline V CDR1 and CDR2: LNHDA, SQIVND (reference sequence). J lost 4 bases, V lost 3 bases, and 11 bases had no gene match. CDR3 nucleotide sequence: TGTGCCAGTAGTATCTCAAGCGGGAGTAGGAGGTACGAGCAGTACTTC. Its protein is CASSISSGSRRYEQYF.

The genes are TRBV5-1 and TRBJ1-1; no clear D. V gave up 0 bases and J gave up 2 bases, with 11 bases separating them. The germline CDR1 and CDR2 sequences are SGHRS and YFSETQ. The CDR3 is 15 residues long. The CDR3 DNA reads TGCGCCAGCAGCTTGGAGTTTACACCAAACACTGAAGCTTTCTTT. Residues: CASSLEFTPNTEAFF.

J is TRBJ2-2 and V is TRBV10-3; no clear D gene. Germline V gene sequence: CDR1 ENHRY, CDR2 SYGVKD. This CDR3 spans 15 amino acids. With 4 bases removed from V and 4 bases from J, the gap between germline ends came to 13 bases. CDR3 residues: CAISAFTPGTGELFF. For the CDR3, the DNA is TGTGCCATCAGTGCCTTTACTCCAGGCACCGGGGAGCTGTTTTTT.